A single sample is the source of the 7 T cell receptor beta chains below, sequenced in a study of beta chain features in type 1 diabetes. TCRB transcripts that were expressed got sequenced, as all of the isolated RNA had been reverse transcribed. Sequenced by immunoSEQ multiplex PCR; TCRdb stores in-frame clones only, minus some. This sample yields about 140,000 clones, of which 6.9% are seen a single time; approximately 1.4% belongs to the top ten. The sequencing input was central memory CD4+ T cells from blood. These TCRs come from a woman in her 30s in good health.

V is TRBV30 and J is TRBJ1-1, with TRBD1 matching 7 bases. This CDR3 region has 12 residues. Germline trimming cut 6 bases from V and 3 bases from J; bases unmatched to any gene: 4. In germline, CDR1 is GTSNPN, CDR2 SVGIG (reference sequence). The CDR3 DNA reads TGTGCCTGCGGACAGGTGCACACTGAAGCTTTCTTT. This gives the protein CACGQVHTEAFF. The full variable domain, its missing parts supplied by reference TRBV30 and TRBJ1-1, is SQTIHQWPATLVQPVGSPLSLECTVEGTSNPNLYWYRQAAGRGLQLLFYSVGIGQISSEVPQNLSASRPQDRQFILSSKKLLLSDSGFYLCACGQVHTEAFFGQGTRLTVV.

The gene calls are TRBV11-2 and TRBJ2-3; perhaps TRBD1 as D (5 bases). Looked up from germline, CDR1 is SGHAT and CDR2 is FQNNGV. This CDR3 has 15 amino acids. Trimming stripped 3 bases from V and 1 base from J, with 11 bases between. In DNA, the CDR3 is TGTGCCAGCAGCTTCTCTCAGGGCCGCACAGATACGCAGTATTTT. Protein sequence: CASSFSQGRTDTQYF.

The chain has TRBV6-5 and TRBJ1-2; tentatively, D is TRBD1 (6 bases). The V and J ends lost 2 bases and 4 bases respectively, with 17 bases between them. The CDR3 spans 16 residues. The V gene's germline CDR1 is MNHEY and CDR2 SVGAGI. Here the CDR3 reads CASSYLSSTGSYGYTF. The CDR3 coding sequence is TGTGCCAGCAGTTACCTTAGTTCGACAGGAAGCTATGGCTACACCTTC.

Only a few counts were recorded for this clone. DNA for the CDR3: TGTGCCAGCAGCTTGGGCTCGGGAAGCTCCTACGAGCAGTACTTC. Translation: CASSLGSGSSYEQYF. The rearrangement joins TRBV5-6 to TRBJ2-7; TRBD2 might be the D (5 bases). The CDR3 extends over 15 amino acids. V lost 0 bases, J lost 0 bases, and 10 bases lay in between. In germline, CDR1 is SGHDT, CDR2 YYEEEE.

J is TRBJ2-7 and V is TRBV25-1; perhaps TRBD1 as D (5 bases). Deletions cut 6 bases from V and 6 bases from J, with 12 bases between. The CDR3 has 12 residues. Germline V gene lookup returns CDR1 MGHDK and CDR2 SYGVNS. CDR3 residues: CASRPDTSEQYF. The CDR3 DNA sequence: TGTGCCAGCAGGCCGGACACCAGCGAGCAGTACTTC.

CDR3 amino acids: CASSTRSGTGGNIQYF. The CDR3 nucleotides are TGTGCCAGCAGCACACGTTCCGGGACAGGGGGAAACATTCAGTACTTC. The rearrangement uses TRBV11-2 and TRBJ2-4; TRBD1 aligns across 11 bases. This CDR3 is built from 16 residues. Per the germline V gene, CDR1 is SGHAT and CDR2 is FQNNGV. V shed 5 bases, J shed 6 bases, and the junction held 9 bases outside the gene matches.

The rearrangement links TRBV11-2 to TRBJ2-6, with 9 bases that match TRBD1. The CDR3 is 16 amino acids. V shed 5 bases and J 4 bases; nucleotides not matched to a gene: 6. The germline gives CDR1 SGHAT, CDR2 FQNNGV. CDR3 nucleotides: TGTGCCAGCAGCCCAGGGACAGGGCGAGGGGCCAACGTCCTGACTTTC. The encoded protein is CASSPGTGRGANVLTF. Using reference TRBV11-2 and TRBJ2-6 for the parts outside the CDR3, the full variable domain is EAGVAQSPRYKIIEKRQSVAFWCNPISGHATLYWYQQILGQGPKLLIQFQNNGVVDDSQLPKDRFSAERLKGVDSTLKIQPAKLEDSAVYLCASSPGTGRGANVLTFGAGSRLTVL.